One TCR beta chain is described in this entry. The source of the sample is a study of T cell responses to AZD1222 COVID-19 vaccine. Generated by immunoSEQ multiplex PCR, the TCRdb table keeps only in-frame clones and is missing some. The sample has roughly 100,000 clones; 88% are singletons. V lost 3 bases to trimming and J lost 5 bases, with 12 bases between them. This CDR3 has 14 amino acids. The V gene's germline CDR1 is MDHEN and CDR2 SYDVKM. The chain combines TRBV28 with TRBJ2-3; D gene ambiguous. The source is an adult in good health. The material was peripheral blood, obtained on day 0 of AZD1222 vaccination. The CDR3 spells CASSFVSWGDTQYF. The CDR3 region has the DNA TGTGCCAGCAGTTTTGTCTCCTGGGGAGATACGCAGTATTTT.